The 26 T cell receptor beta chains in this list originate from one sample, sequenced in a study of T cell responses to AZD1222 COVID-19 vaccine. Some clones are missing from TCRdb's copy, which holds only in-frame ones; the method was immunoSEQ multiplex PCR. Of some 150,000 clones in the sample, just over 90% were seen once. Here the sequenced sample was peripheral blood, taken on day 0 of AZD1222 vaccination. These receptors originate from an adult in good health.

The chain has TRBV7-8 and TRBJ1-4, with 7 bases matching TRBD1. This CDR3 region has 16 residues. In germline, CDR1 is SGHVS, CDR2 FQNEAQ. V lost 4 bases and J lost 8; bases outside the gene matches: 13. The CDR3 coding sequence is TGTGCCAGCAGCTCAAGAATCAGGGGGATCGTGGAAAAACTGTTTTTT. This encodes CASSSRIRGIVEKLFF.

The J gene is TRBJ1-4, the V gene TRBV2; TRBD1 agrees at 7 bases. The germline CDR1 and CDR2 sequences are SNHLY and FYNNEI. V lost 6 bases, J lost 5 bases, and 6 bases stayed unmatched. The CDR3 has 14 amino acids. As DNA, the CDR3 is TGTGCCAGCAGAGTCCCGACAGGGAATGAAAAACTGTTTTTT. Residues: CASRVPTGNEKLFF.

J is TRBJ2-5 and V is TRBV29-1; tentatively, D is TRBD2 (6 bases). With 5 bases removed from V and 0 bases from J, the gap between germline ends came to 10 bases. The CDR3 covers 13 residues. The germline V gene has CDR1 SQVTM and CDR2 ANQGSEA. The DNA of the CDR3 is TGCAGCGTTACCGGGGGAAACCAAGAGACCCAGTACTTC. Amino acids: CSVTGGNQETQYF.

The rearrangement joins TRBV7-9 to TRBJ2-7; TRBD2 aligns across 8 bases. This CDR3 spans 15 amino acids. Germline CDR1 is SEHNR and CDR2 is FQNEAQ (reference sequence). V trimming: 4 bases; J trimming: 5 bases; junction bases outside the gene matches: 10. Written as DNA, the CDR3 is TGTGCCAGCAGCTCAGCCTTAGCGGGGTGGGACGAGCAGTACTTC. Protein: CASSSALAGWDEQYF.

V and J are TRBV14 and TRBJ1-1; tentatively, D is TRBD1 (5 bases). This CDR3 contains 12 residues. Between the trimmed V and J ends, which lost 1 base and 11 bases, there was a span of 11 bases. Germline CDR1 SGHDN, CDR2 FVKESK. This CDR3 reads CASSQVGAEAFF. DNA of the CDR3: TGTGCCAGCAGCCAAGTCGGGGCGGAGGCTTTCTTT.

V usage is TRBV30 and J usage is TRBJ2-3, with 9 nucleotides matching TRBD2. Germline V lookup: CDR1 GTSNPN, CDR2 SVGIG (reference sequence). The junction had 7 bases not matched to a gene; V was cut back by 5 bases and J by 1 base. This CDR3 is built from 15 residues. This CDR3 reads CAWAISGGRTDTQYF. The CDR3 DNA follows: TGTGCCTGGGCAATTAGCGGGGGTCGCACAGATACGCAGTATTTT.

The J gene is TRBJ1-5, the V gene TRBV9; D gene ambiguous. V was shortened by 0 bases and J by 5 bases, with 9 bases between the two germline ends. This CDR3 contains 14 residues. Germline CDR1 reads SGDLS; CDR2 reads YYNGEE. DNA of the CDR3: TGTGCCAGCAGCGTAGGCCCGTCCCATCAGCCCCAGCATTTT. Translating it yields CASSVGPSHQPQHF.

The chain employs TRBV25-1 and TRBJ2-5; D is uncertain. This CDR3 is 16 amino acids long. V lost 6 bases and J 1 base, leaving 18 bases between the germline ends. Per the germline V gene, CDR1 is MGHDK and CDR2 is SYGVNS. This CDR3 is CASSQPRSGGQETQYF. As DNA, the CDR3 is TGTGCCAGCAGCCAACCCCGGTCCGGCGGCCAAGAGACCCAGTACTTC.

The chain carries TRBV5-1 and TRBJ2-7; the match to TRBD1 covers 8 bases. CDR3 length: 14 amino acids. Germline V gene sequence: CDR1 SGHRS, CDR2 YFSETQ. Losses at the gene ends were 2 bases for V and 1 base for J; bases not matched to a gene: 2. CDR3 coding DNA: TGCGCCAGCAGCTTCGGACAGGGATCCTACGAGCAGTACTTC. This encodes CASSFGQGSYEQYF.

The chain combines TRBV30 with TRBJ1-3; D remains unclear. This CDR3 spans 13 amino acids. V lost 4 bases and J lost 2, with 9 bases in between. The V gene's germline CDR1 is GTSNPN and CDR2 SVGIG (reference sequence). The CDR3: CAWNPVAGNTIYF. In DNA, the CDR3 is TGTGCCTGGAATCCAGTAGCTGGAAACACCATATATTTT.

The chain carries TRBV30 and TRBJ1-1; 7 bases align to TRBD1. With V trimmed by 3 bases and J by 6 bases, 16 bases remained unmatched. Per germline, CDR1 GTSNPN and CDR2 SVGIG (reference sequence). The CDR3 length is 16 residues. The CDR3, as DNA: TGTGCCTGGAGGGTGGACAGGCCCTTCGGTTTCGCTGAAGCTTTCTTT. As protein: CAWRVDRPFGFAEAFF.

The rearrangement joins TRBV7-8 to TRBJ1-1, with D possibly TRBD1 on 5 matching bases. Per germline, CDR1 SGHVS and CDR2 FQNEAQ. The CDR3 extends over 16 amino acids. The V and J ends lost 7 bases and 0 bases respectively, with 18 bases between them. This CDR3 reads CASTPREGSLNTEAFF. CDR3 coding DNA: TGTGCCAGCACCCCGCGGGAGGGGAGTTTGAACACTGAAGCTTTCTTT.

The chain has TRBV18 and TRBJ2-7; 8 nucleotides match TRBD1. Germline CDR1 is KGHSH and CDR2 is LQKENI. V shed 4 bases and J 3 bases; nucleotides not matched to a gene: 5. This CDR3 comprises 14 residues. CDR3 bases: TGTGCCAGCTCACTAGACAGGGGTGGCTACGAGCAGTACTTC. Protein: CASSLDRGGYEQYF.

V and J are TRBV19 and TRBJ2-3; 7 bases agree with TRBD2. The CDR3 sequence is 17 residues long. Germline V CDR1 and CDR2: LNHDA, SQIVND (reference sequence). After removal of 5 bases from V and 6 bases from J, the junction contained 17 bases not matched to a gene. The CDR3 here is CASSPRGSGRSSDTQYF. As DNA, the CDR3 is TGTGCCAGTAGTCCCCGGGGTAGCGGGCGCTCTTCCGATACGCAGTATTTT.

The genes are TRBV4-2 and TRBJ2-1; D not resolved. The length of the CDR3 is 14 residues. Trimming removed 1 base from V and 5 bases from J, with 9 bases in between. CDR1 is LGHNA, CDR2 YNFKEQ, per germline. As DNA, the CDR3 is TGTGCCAGCAGCCAAGTATTAGTAGACAATGAGCAGTTCTTC. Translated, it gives CASSQVLVDNEQFF.

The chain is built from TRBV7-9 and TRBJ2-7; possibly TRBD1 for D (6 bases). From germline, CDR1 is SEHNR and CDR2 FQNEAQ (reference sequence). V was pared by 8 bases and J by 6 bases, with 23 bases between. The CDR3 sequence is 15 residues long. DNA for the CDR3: TGTGCCAGCCCAGGGGTTCGGCCCCGAGCAACCGAGCAGTACTTC. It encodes CASPGVRPRATEQYF.

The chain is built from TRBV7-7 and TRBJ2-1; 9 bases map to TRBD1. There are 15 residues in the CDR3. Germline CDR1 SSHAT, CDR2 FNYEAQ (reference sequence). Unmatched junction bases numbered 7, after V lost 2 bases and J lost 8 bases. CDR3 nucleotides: TGTGCCAGCAGCTTACTGGGACAGGGCGGGGATGAGCAGTTCTTC. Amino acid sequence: CASSLLGQGGDEQFF.

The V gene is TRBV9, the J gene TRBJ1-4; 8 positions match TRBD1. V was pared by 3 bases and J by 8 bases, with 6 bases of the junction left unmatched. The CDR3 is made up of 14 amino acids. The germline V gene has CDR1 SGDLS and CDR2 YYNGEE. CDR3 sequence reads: CASSAGGAWEKLFF. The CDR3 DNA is TGTGCCAGCAGCGCAGGGGGCGCGTGGGAAAAACTGTTTTTT.

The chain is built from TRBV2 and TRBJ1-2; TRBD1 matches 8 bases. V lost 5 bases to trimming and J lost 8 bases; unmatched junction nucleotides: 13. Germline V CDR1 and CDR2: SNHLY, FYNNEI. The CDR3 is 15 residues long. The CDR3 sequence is CASSLRTGSTLGYTF. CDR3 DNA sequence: TGTGCCAGCAGTTTACGGACAGGGTCGACCTTGGGCTACACCTTC. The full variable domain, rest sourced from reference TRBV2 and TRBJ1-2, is EPEVTQTPSHQVTQMGQEVILRCVPISNHLYFYWYRQILGQKVEFLVSFYNNEISEKSEIFDDQFSVERPDGSNFTLKIRSTKLEDSAMYFCASSLRTGSTLGYTFGSGTRLTVV.

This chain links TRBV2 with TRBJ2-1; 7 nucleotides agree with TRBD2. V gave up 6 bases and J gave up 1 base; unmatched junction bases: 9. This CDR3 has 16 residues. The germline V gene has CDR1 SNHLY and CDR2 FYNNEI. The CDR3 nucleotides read TGTGCCAGCAGGCGAAGCGGGACGACGTCCTACAATGAGCAGTTCTTC. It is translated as CASRRSGTTSYNEQFF.

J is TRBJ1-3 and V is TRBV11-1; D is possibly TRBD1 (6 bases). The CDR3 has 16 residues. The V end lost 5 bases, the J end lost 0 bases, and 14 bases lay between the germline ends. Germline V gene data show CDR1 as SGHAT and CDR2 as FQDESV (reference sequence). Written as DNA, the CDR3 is TGTGCCAGCAGCCCGGACAGACAAAACTCTGGAAACACCATATATTTT. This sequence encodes CASSPDRQNSGNTIYF.

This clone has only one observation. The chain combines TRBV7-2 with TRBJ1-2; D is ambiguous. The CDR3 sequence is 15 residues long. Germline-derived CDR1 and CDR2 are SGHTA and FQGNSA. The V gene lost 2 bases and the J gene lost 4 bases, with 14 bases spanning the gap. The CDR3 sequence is CASSLNRLQLYGYTF. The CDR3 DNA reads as TGTGCCAGCAGCTTAAATAGGCTGCAGCTCTATGGCTACACCTTC.

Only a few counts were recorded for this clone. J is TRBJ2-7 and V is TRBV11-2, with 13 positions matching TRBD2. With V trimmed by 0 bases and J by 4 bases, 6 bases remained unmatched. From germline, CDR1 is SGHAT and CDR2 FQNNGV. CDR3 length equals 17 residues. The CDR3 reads CASSLDGLAGASYEQYF. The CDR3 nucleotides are TGTGCCAGCAGCTTAGATGGACTAGCGGGAGCGTCTTACGAGCAGTACTTC. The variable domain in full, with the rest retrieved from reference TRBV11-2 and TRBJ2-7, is EAGVAQSPRYKIIEKRQSVAFWCNPISGHATLYWYQQILGQGPKLLIQFQNNGVVDDSQLPKDRFSAERLKGVDSTLKIQPAKLEDSAVYLCASSLDGLAGASYEQYFGPGTRLTVT.

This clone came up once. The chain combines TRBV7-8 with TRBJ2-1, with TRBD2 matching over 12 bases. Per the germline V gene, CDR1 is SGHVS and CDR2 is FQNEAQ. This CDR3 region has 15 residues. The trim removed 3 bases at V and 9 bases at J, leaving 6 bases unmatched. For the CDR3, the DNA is TGTGCCAGCAGCTTTGGGACTAGCGGGCGGGGTGAGCAGTTCTTC. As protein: CASSFGTSGRGEQFF.

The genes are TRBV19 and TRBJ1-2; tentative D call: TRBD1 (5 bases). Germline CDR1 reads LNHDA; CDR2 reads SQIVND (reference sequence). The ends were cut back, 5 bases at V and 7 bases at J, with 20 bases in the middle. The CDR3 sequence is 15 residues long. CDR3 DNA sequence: TGTGCCAGTAGTCTCTACCTGACGGGGGGGACTGGCTACACCTTC. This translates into CASSLYLTGGTGYTF.

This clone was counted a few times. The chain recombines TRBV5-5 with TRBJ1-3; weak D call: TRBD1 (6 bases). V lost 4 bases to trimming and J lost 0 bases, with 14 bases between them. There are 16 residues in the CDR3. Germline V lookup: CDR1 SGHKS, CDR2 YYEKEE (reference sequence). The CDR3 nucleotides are TGTGCCAGCAGCGTAAGGGACACTGGCTCTGGAAACACCATATATTTT. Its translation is CASSVRDTGSGNTIYF.